The 17 T cell receptor beta chains below all came from one sample that was sequenced in a study of blood T cells in healthy people across ages. Through a sample-barcoded 5' primer and a J-beta primer mix, a second PCR was run for roughly 7 to 11 cycles. MiXCR was run by TCRdb on the 5' RACE reads, yielding one entry per CDR3 protein. This sample has around 1.5 million distinct CDR3 sequences, with around 36% found just once. Sequences were obtained from blood. The receptors originated from a woman in her thirties in good health.

This chain uses TRBV3-1 with TRBJ2-7; perhaps TRBD2 as D (6 bases). Germline V gene data show CDR1 as LGHDT and CDR2 as YNNKEL (reference sequence). V shed 0 bases and J shed 6 bases, with 12 bases lying between them. CDR3 length: 14 residues. This CDR3 is CASSQEGHGGEQYF. CDR3 nucleotide sequence: TGTGCCAGCAGCCAAGAGGGCCACGGGGGCGAGCAGTACTTC.

This clonotype was seen more than once but under ten times. The chain recombines TRBV7-9 with TRBJ2-7; TRBD1 matches 8 bases. Germline V CDR1 and CDR2: SEHNR, FQNEAQ (reference sequence). This CDR3 region has 14 residues. V dropped 8 bases and J dropped 2; count of bases not matched to a gene: 8. CDR3 sequence (DNA): TGTGCCAGCCAAGGGGACAGGCCCCCCTACGAGCAGTACTTC. Protein product: CASQGDRPPYEQYF.

This clonotype was seen repeatedly, ten times or more. This chain connects TRBV6-6 to TRBJ2-7; 10 nucleotides align to TRBD1. J gave up 4 bases and V 5 bases, and 5 bases lay outside the gene matches. CDR3 size: 14 residues. The germline V gene has CDR1 MNHNY and CDR2 SVGAGI (reference sequence). In nucleotides, the CDR3 is TGTGCCAGCAGTCGACAGGGGGCGATTTACGAGCAGTACTTC. Translating it yields CASSRQGAIYEQYF.

The chain links TRBV6-1 to TRBJ1-1; D gene ambiguous. Germline CDR1 is MNHNS and CDR2 is SASEGT. The CDR3 totals 12 residues. Trimming stripped 4 bases from V and 5 bases from J, with 8 bases between. The CDR3 bases are TGTGCCAGCAGTGGGGCGTCGACTGAAGCTTTCTTT. Protein: CASSGASTEAFF.

The V gene is TRBV4-1, the J gene TRBJ2-7; 7 nucleotides agree with TRBD1. TRBJ2-5 explains the end of the DNA better; the J call may be wrong. The CDR3 contains 15 residues. From germline, CDR1 is MGHRA and CDR2 YSYEKL. CDR3 nucleotides: TGCGCCAGCAGCCAAGATTTTACAGGGGAAGAGACCCAGTACTTC. Protein sequence: CASSQDFTGEETQYF.

CDR3 protein: CAISTGIGPKGELFF. CDR3 bases: TGTGCCATCAGCACTGGGATCGGGCCGAAAGGGGAGCTGTTTTTT. The chain employs TRBV10-3 and TRBJ2-2; D call uncertain. This CDR3 region has 15 residues. Trimming removed 6 bases at V and 8 bases at J, with 19 bases between. Per the germline V gene, CDR1 is ENHRY and CDR2 is SYGVKD.

The chain links TRBV29-1 to TRBJ2-2, with D perhaps assigned TRBD1 or TRBD2 (6 bases each). The CDR3 covers 15 residues. Germline V gives CDR1 SQVTM, CDR2 ANQGSEA. V dropped 5 bases and J dropped 5 bases, with 18 bases sitting between them. CDR3 loop: CSVKARGRGTGELFF. CDR3 bases: TGCAGCGTTAAGGCCAGGGGACGGGGGACCGGGGAGCTGTTTTTT.

This clonotype occurred once. This sequence joins TRBV6-1 and TRBJ2-1; 7 bases agree with TRBD1. V lost 6 bases and J lost 5; bases outside the gene matches: 10. The CDR3 spans 15 residues. Germline lookup yields CDR1 MNHNS and CDR2 SASEGT. The DNA of the CDR3 is TGTGCCAGCAGAAAGTCCCCGGGACAGAACAATGAGCAGTTCTTC. Translating it yields CASRKSPGQNNEQFF.

CDR3 residues: CASSLDPSGNTIYF. DNA for the CDR3: TGCGCCAGCAGCTTGGATCCTTCCGGAAACACCATATATTTT. The rearrangement uses TRBV5-1 and TRBJ1-3; D is undetermined. There are 14 residues in the CDR3. The germline gives CDR1 SGHRS, CDR2 YFSETQ. V shed 0 bases and J shed 4 bases, with 8 bases lying between them.

This clonotype was found a few times. J is TRBJ2-1 and V is TRBV20-1, with D possibly matching TRBD2 (7 bases). Germline V gene lookup returns CDR1 DFQATT and CDR2 SNEGSKA (reference sequence). The CDR3 covers 15 residues. The germline V and J ends were trimmed by 1 base and 3 bases, with 13 bases remaining between them. The CDR3 is CSARGTGGYYNEQFF. The CDR3 coding sequence is TGCAGTGCTAGAGGGACGGGGGGCTACTACAATGAGCAGTTCTTC.

The rearrangement links TRBV20-1 to TRBJ2-1; 9 bases agree with TRBD2. The CDR3 loop spans 13 amino acids. Germline loops: CDR1 DFQATT, CDR2 SNEGSKA (reference sequence). As DNA, the CDR3 is TGCAGGACACCGGGACTAGCAATGAATGAGCAGTTCTTC. It encodes CRTPGLAMNEQFF.

The rearrangement links TRBV6-1 to TRBJ2-7, with 7 bases lining up with TRBD2. This CDR3 contains 13 residues. The ends lost 1 base at V and 6 bases at J; junction bases unmatched: 3. Germline V gene data show CDR1 as MNHNS and CDR2 as SASEGT. The CDR3 region is CASSEVERGEQYF. The CDR3 nucleotides read TGTGCCAGCAGTGAAGTGGAGCGGGGCGAGCAGTACTTC.

The CDR3 nucleotides read TGTGCCAGCAGCCGAGGAGGGGACAGCCAAGAGACCCAGTACTTC. Translating it yields CASSRGGDSQETQYF. This chain connects TRBV9 to TRBJ2-5, with a possible D match to TRBD1 (7 bases). Trimming left V 4 bases short and J 1 base short, with 14 bases between. This CDR3 spans 15 amino acids. Looked up from germline, CDR1 is SGDLS and CDR2 is YYNGEE. Based on the CDR3 plus reference TRBV9 and TRBJ2-5, the full variable domain is DSGVTQTPKHLITATGQRVTLRCSPRSGDLSVYWYQQSLDQGLQFLIQYYNGEERAKGNILERFSAQQFPDLHSELNLSSLELGDSALYFCASSRGGDSQETQYFGPGTRLLVL.

This chain joins TRBV20-1 and TRBJ2-5; 12 nucleotides match TRBD2. Germline CDR1 is DFQATT and CDR2 is SNEGSKA (reference sequence). V was clipped by 5 bases and J by 5 bases; unmatched bases: 3. This CDR3 is built from 13 residues. The CDR3 region is CSAPLAGGETQYF. In DNA, the CDR3 is TGCAGTGCTCCCCTAGCGGGAGGGGAGACCCAGTACTTC.

V usage is TRBV7-9 and J usage is TRBJ1-2; D ambiguous. Germline assignment: CDR1 SEHNR and CDR2 FQNEAQ (reference sequence). Trimming shortened V by 0 bases and J by 6 bases, and 5 bases separated the two germline ends. The CDR3 loop spans 12 amino acids. The CDR3 bases are TGTGCCAGCAGCTTAGCTGGGCATGGCTACACCTTC. It encodes CASSLAGHGYTF.

This chain joins TRBV5-1 and TRBJ2-2; 7 bases are shared with TRBD2. J was trimmed by 4 bases and V by 4 bases; bases with no gene match: 7. The germline V gene encodes CDR1 SGHRS and CDR2 YFSETQ. CDR3 size: 15 residues. The CDR3 DNA is TGCGCCAGCAGCCTTAGTACTAGCGTCACCGGGGAGCTGTTTTTT. Protein sequence: CASSLSTSVTGELFF.

This clonotype has ten or more counts. A much bigger clone sits one base away, suggesting this may be a read error. This chain joins TRBV30 and TRBJ1-2; 7 nucleotides line up with TRBD1. J lost 4 bases, V lost 2 bases, and 4 bases had no gene match. Germline V CDR1 and CDR2: GTSNPN, SVGIG (reference sequence). The CDR3 extends over 13 amino acids. Here the CDR3 reads CAWSRQGSYGYTF. The CDR3 DNA reads as TGTGCCTGGAGTCGACAGGGAAGCTATGGCTACACCTTC.